The present entry profiles one T cell receptor (beta chain) with its context. The clone's antigen remains unknown. It has no much larger one-base neighbor in the sample; base qualities were not kept. This sample was included in a study of blood T cell repertoires in COVID-19 (dated by TCRdb to 2020 to 2022). Describing the broader study: Samples from collaborators originated in the United States, Italy and Spain and spanned both the acute and convalescent phases of COVID-19. The prospective study material was composed of cDNA or gDNA derived from T cells, B-cell-depleted T cells, or PBMCs. Subjects who had been exposed to COVID-19, were actively infected with it, or had recovered from it provided the deeply sampled blood TCRbeta repertoires that made up the dataset. The repertoires were made available in a free public database intended to serve as a resource for research on the immune response to SARS-CoV-2. The samples were drawn from the first 160 participants of the ongoing ImmuneRACE study and from over a thousand subjects provided by 6 global collaborators. Nearly every sample came with metadata listing a de-identified subject ID, COVID-19 status, age in years and sex. HLA class I and class II types, where available, came from metadata supplied by the sample provider rather than from assay-based typing.

A second Seattle source provided samples from volunteer blood donors who had recovered from COVID-19. The collaborating institutions used their own protocols to collect whole blood in K2EDTA tubes. Collaborator samples were shipped for TCRbeta analysis as frozen whole blood, isolated PBMCs, or DNA extracted from either sample type. The immunoSEQ Assay, a bias-controlled multiplex PCR, was used to amplify TCRbeta CDR3 regions from genomic DNA. The study's own analysis went as follows. Nucleated cell counts per sample were estimated from amplification of reference gene primers within the assay. To quantify the absolute abundance of each unique TCRbeta CDR3 rearrangement, sequence reads were collapsed and filtered. Productive Simpson clonality was computed per sample as the square root of Simpson's diversity index over productive rearrangements. What TCRdb holds here is the immuneACCESS table cut down to in-frame rearrangements. Part of the clones is not present; checked against another copy, under half of the missing clones reflect an unresolved V gene, and the others are unexplained. V and J calls and clone size follow that table, whereas D and trimming were derived from the DNA. For this sample there are roughly 240,000 clones; roughly 86% appear just once. The ten largest clones add up to about 1.7% of the sample.

Study-wide findings and limitations: The quantity of clinical and demographic metadata differed by source and by participant and was supplied without curation.

The CDR3 spans 13 residues, from the cysteine through the phenylalanine. The read is trimmed to its CDR3 DNA, 39 bases read in frame from base 1. Ends trimmed: V by 9 bases, J by 3 bases; bases unmatched to a gene: 4. Based on the germline V gene (reference sequence), the CDR1 and CDR2 sequences are LNHDA and SQIVND. The chain is assembled from TRBV19 and TRBJ1-5, with TRBD1 matching 8 junction bases. This receptor was identified in a woman between 55 and 75 years old who had recovered from COVID-19. Source material: peripheral blood. The DNA sequence is as follows: TGTGCCAGCGCGGACAGGGCCAATCAGCCCCAGCATTTT. This encodes CASADRANQPQHF.